The 21 T cell receptor beta chains in this list originate from one sample, sequenced in a study of blood T cell repertoires in COVID-19. Assay: immunoSEQ multiplex PCR; the TCRdb copy retains only in-frame clones and omits some. This table has approximately 290,000 clones, 70% to 90% appearing once. The sequencing input was PBMCs or T cells enriched from blood (not recorded which). The receptors originated from a woman in her thirties who had recovered from COVID-19.

This clone was recorded only once. The rearrangement links TRBV28 to TRBJ2-5; 11 bases agree with TRBD2. This CDR3 comprises 18 residues. Per germline, CDR1 MDHEN and CDR2 SYDVKM. V lost 3 bases and J lost 2; bases outside the gene matches: 11. In DNA, the CDR3 is TGTGCCAGCAGTTTGAGGGGAGGACTAGCGGGCCAACAAGAGACCCAGTACTTC. Residues: CASSLRGGLAGQQETQYF. The whole variable domain, remainder taken from reference TRBV28 and TRBJ2-5, is DVKVTQSSRYLVKRTGEKVFLECVQDMDHENMFWYRQDPGLGLRLIYFSYDVKMKEKGDIPEGYSVSREKKERFSLILESASTNQTSMYLCASSLRGGLAGQQETQYFGPGTRLLVL.

The chain employs TRBV28 and TRBJ1-5; D may be TRBD1 (5 bases). CDR3 length: 14 residues. The germline gives CDR1 MDHEN, CDR2 SYDVKM. Trimming cost V 5 bases and J 9 bases, with 17 bases left between them. The CDR3 sequence is CASSSGGAWGPQHF. Written as DNA, the CDR3 is TGTGCCAGCAGTAGTGGCGGGGCTTGGGGGCCCCAGCATTTT.

This clone was picked up one time. This chain links TRBV7-9 with TRBJ2-1, with 8 nucleotides matching TRBD2. The CDR3 covers 17 residues. Trimming at V came to 1 base and at J to 3 bases, leaving 8 bases not matched to a gene. Looked up from germline, CDR1 is SEHNR and CDR2 is FQNEAQ (reference sequence). This CDR3 is CASSLGGLGGDYNEQFF. The DNA for the CDR3 is TGTGCCAGCAGCTTAGGCGGCCTCGGGGGGGACTACAATGAGCAGTTCTTC.

CDR3 DNA sequence: TGCAGCGGCCACGACAGGGGGCGAAGTTACAATGAGCAGTTCTTC. Protein sequence: CSGHDRGRSYNEQFF. The chain joins TRBV29-1 to TRBJ2-1, with 10 positions matching TRBD1. This CDR3 contains 15 residues. The V gene's germline CDR1 is SQVTM and CDR2 ANQGSEA. With V trimmed by 7 bases and J by 4 bases, 10 bases remained unmatched.

The chain combines TRBV4-1 with TRBJ1-2; D is unresolved. Germline CDR1 MGHRA, CDR2 YSYEKL. The CDR3 has 13 residues. Trimming pared 3 bases from V and 6 bases from J, leaving 11 bases between. CDR3 amino acids: CASSQGGLNGYTF. CDR3 in DNA: TGCGCCAGCAGCCAGGGAGGGTTGAATGGCTACACCTTC.

V usage is TRBV19 and J usage is TRBJ2-5; TRBD2 aligns across 8 bases. After removal of 5 bases from V and 1 base from J, the junction contained 6 bases not matched to a gene. The germline gives CDR1 LNHDA, CDR2 SQIVND (reference sequence). This CDR3 spans 15 amino acids. Here the CDR3 DNA reads TGTGCCAGTAGTCCCCGGGGGGGAAGCCAAGAGACCCAGTACTTC. This codes for CASSPRGGSQETQYF.

The V gene is TRBV12-3 or TRBV12-4, the J gene TRBJ1-2; possibly TRBD1 for D (5 bases). V dropped 11 bases and J dropped 5 bases, with 15 bases sitting between them. The length of the CDR3 is 12 residues. The CDR3 sequence is CASTGVLYGYTF. CDR3 DNA: TGTGCCTCAACGGGGGTTCTTTATGGCTACACCTTC.

The chain is built from TRBV27 and TRBJ1-1; D not certain. CDR1 MNHEY and CDR2 SMNVEV come from the germline V gene (reference sequence). The CDR3 length is 19 residues. Trimming stripped 5 bases from V and 1 base from J, with 26 bases between. For the CDR3, the DNA is TGTGCCAGCAGTGGGAGGTCTGTTTTGGCACCCCGAAAGAACACTGAAGCTTTCTTT. Translated, it gives CASSGRSVLAPRKNTEAFF.

In this sample, this clone turned up a few times. CDR3 nucleotide sequence: TGTGCCACCAGCGGACACCCGGCGGGACAGGGACTAAATGAGCAGTTCTTC. This encodes CATSGHPAGQGLNEQFF. This chain joins TRBV15 and TRBJ2-1; 9 nucleotides agree with TRBD1. With V trimmed by 5 bases and J by 7 bases, 15 bases remained unmatched. CDR1 and CDR2 from the germline V gene are LNHNV and YYDKDF (reference sequence). This CDR3 has 17 amino acids.

V is TRBV28 and J is TRBJ1-2; 8 nucleotides match TRBD1. Germline CDR1 reads MDHEN; CDR2 reads SYDVKM. V lost 5 bases, J lost 4 bases, and 9 bases stayed unmatched. CDR3 size: 15 residues. The CDR3 region has the DNA TGTGCCAGCAGTGTCCAGGGGGCAGGTGGCTATGGCTACACCTTC. Encoded protein: CASSVQGAGGYGYTF.

The gene calls are TRBV2 and TRBJ1-6; D gene unclear. Trimming removed 5 bases from V and 2 bases from J, with 7 bases in between. Germline assignment: CDR1 SNHLY and CDR2 FYNNEI. The CDR3 covers 14 residues. In nucleotides, the CDR3 is TGTGCCAGCAGTCGATTAGCCTATAATTCACCCCTCCACTTT. Its protein is CASSRLAYNSPLHF.

This clone has only one observation. This sequence joins TRBV7-9 and TRBJ2-7; TRBD1 is a possible D gene (5 bases). Germline-derived CDR1 and CDR2 are SEHNR and FQNEAQ (reference sequence). V lost 5 bases and J 6 bases, leaving 17 bases between the germline ends. There are 14 residues in the CDR3. CDR3 sequence (DNA): TGTGCCAGCAGCCCTAGTGGGGCAGGGCTCGAGCAGTACTTC. Its protein product is CASSPSGAGLEQYF.

The chain employs TRBV5-6 and TRBJ2-5; 11 bases line up with TRBD1. V gave up 5 bases and J gave up 5 bases; unmatched junction bases: 8. The CDR3 extends over 15 amino acids. Germline-derived CDR1 and CDR2 are SGHDT and YYEEEE. In DNA form, the CDR3 reads TGTGCCAGCAGGACCCCGGGACAGGGGGGGGAGACCCAGTACTTC. This codes for CASRTPGQGGETQYF.

The chain employs TRBV21-1 and TRBJ2-7; the table calls TRBD2, which could not be checked here. TRBV21-1 is reported as a pseudogene. This CDR3 comprises 16 residues. The CDR3: CASIIDTGMRSYEQYF. The CDR3 DNA is TGTGCCAGCATCATAGACACCGGGATGCGGTCCTACGAGCAGTACTTC.

This chain joins TRBV19 and TRBJ2-7, with 8 nucleotides matching TRBD2. Germline V lookup: CDR1 LNHDA, CDR2 SQIVND (reference sequence). After removal of 5 bases from V and 0 bases from J, the junction contained 12 bases not matched to a gene. The CDR3 covers 17 residues. CDR3 amino acids: CASSGGRLAHSSYEQYF. DNA for the CDR3: TGTGCCAGTAGTGGGGGGAGACTAGCGCACAGCTCCTACGAGCAGTACTTC.

V is TRBV6-5 and J is TRBJ2-1, with 7 bases lining up with TRBD2. This CDR3 has 15 amino acids. The V gene end was trimmed by 7 bases and the J gene end by 5 bases; junction bases not matched to a gene: 11. Per the germline V gene, CDR1 is MNHEY and CDR2 is SVGAGI. The CDR3 coding sequence is TGTGCCAGCAAGGGACCGGCTAGCGGTGACAATGAGCAGTTCTTC. This sequence encodes CASKGPASGDNEQFF.

This clone occurred a few times. J is TRBJ1-3 and V is TRBV27; no definite D call. Germline assignment: CDR1 MNHEY and CDR2 SMNVEV (reference sequence). The CDR3 spans 16 residues. Between the trimmed V and J ends, which lost 5 bases and 0 bases, there was a span of 14 bases. CDR3 bases: TGTGCCAGCAGTCTAACCGGGTCTTACTCTGGAAACACCATATATTTT. Its protein is CASSLTGSYSGNTIYF.

The rearrangement joins TRBV24-1 to TRBJ2-5, with TRBD2 matching over 8 bases. The CDR3 consists of 16 residues. V lost 3 bases to trimming and J lost 1 base; unmatched junction nucleotides: 6. The germline V gene has CDR1 KGHDR and CDR2 SFDVKD. The DNA of the CDR3 is TGTGCCACCAGTGATCCGGGAGGGCCCGGCCAAGAGACCCAGTACTTC. Translating gives CATSDPGGPGQETQYF.

The chain has TRBV18 and TRBJ2-1, with 7 bases fitting TRBD1. The V and J ends lost 6 bases and 3 bases, in that order; junction bases with no gene match: 2. Germline lookup yields CDR1 KGHSH and CDR2 LQKENI. There are 13 residues in the CDR3. CDR3 DNA: TGTGCCAGCTCCGGGACAGTCTACAATGAGCAGTTCTTC. Translating it yields CASSGTVYNEQFF.

On this clone: The sample holds other DNA sequences that translate to the same CDR3. The chain has TRBV11-3 and TRBJ2-2, with no clear D. Germline V lookup: CDR1 SGHNT, CDR2 YENEEA. With 1 base removed from V and 7 bases from J, the gap between germline ends came to 4 bases. The CDR3 loop spans 12 amino acids. This CDR3 reads CASSLAGGELFF. Here the CDR3 DNA reads TGTGCCAGCAGCTTAGCAGGCGGGGAGCTGTTTTTT.

This clone was counted ten times or more. This chain links TRBV6-1 with TRBJ1-1; D may be TRBD1 (5 bases). Per the germline V gene, CDR1 is MNHNS and CDR2 is SASEGT. V shed 2 bases and J shed 6 bases, with 13 bases lying between them. The CDR3 is 14 residues long. CDR3 amino acids: CASSENPDRSEAFF. DNA of the CDR3: TGTGCCAGCAGTGAAAACCCTGACAGATCTGAAGCTTTCTTT.